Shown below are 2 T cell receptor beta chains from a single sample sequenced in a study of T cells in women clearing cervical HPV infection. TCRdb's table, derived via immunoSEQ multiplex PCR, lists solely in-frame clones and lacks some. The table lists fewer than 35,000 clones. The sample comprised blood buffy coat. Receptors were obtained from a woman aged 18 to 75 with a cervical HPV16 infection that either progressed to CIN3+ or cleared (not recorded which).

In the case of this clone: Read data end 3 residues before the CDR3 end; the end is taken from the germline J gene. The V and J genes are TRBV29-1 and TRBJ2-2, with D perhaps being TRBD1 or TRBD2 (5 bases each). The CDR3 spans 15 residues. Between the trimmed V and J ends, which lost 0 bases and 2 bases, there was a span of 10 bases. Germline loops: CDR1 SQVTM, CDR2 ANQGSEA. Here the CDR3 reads CSVEDRGENTGELFF. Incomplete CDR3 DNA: TGCAGCGTTGAAGATCGAGGGGAAAACACCGGGGAG.

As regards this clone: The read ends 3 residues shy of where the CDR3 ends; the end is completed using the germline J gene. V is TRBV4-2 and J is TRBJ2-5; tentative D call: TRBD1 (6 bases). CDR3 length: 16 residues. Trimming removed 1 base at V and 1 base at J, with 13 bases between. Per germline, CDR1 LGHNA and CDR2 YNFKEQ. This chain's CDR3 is CASSQVGQGSQETQYF. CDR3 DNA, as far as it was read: TGTGCCAGCAGCCAAGTGGGCCAGGGGTCCCAAGAGACC.